The rows below give T cell receptor beta chains drawn from one sample of a study of tumor and adjacent non-tumor tissue in lung cancer. TCRdb reprocessed the multiplex PCR reads via MiXCR and lists one record per CDR3 protein. Of some 73,000 distinct CDR3 sequences detected, around 80% appear once; the ten largest clones hold approximately 55%. The sequencing input was distant non-tumor lung tissue. The receptors originated from a man between 60 and 75 years old with non-small cell lung cancer. Each CDR3 is given with its conserved first and last residue. D genes are given only for firm matches. Only part of the rows carry a size: once, few, many, or a class if the clone is expanded.

13,TRBV11-2,NA,TRBJ2-7,NA,TGTACCAGCAGCTTAGAGATCCTATACGAGCAGTACTTC,CTSSLEILYEQYF
14,TRBV20-1,NA,TRBJ2-3,NA,TGCAGTGTTCCACGGGGCAGATATACAGATACGCAATATTTT,CSVPRGRYTDTQYF
15,TRBV6-1,TRBD2,TRBJ2-1,many,TGTGCCAGCAGTGCGGACGCGGGAGCCTACAATGAGCAGTTCTTC,CASSADAGAYNEQFF
13,TRBV6-2/TRBV6-3,NA,TRBJ2-1,NA,TGTGTCAGCAGTTTAGCCCCTTACAATGAGCAGTTCTTC,CVSSLAPYNEQFF
13,TRBV5-6,NA,TRBJ1-6,NA,TGTGCCAACAGCTTGGACATAAATTCACCACTCCACTTT,CANSLDINSPLHF
15,TRBV6-1,NA,TRBJ2-2,many,TGTGCCAGCAGTGAAGCGGGGGGCGGAACCGGGGAGCTGTTTTTT,CASSEAGGGTGELFF
15,TRBV11-2,NA,TRBJ1-2,once,TGTGCCAGCAATCTCGATAGCAGGGTTAACTATGGCTACACCTTC,CASNLDSRVNYGYTF
16,TRBV11-3,NA,TRBJ1-1,once,TGTGCCAGCAGCTTAGGTCGGGACTGGCTGGGCTACCAAGCTTTCTTT,CASSLGRDWLGYQAFF
14,TRBV20-1,NA,TRBJ1-1,medium-sized,TGCAGTGCTAGGGCGGGGGCTGATGTCACTGAAGCTTTCTTT,CSARAGADVTEAFF
15,TRBV11-3,NA,TRBJ2-1,NA,TGTGCCAGCAGCCTCTCGGCAGGTTATCTGAATGAGCAGTCCTTC,CASSLSAGYLNEQSF
10,TRBV6-1,NA,TRBJ2-7,once,TGTGTTATCAGGGGATACGAGCAGTACTTC,CVIRGYEQYF
15,TRBV12-3/TRBV12-4,NA,TRBJ2-2,NA,TGCGCCAGCAGTTTAAGGCAGGAGGGAATCGGGGAGCTGTTTTTT,CASSLRQEGIGELFF
14,TRBV6-2/TRBV6-3,NA,TRBJ2-1,NA,TGTGATAGCACCGAACGGACAGCCCGCAATGAGCAGTTCTTC,CDSTERTARNEQFF
19,TRBV6-2/TRBV6-3,TRBD2,TRBJ2-7,few,TGTGCCAGCAGTTATTCCCTTAGTACGACTAGCGCGAAGAACTACGAGCAGTACTTC,CASSYSLSTTSAKNYEQYF
15,TRBV6-5,TRBD1,TRBJ1-1,NA,TGTATCAGCAGTCTGACAGGGTATTCAAACACTGAAGCTTTCTTT,CISSLTGYSNTEAFF
15,TRBV6-1,NA,TRBJ2-1,NA,TGTGCCAGCATTGAAGCAGCAGGGATCGTCGATGAGCAGTTCTTC,CASIEAAGIVDEQFF
13,TRBV28,NA,TRBJ2-5,NA,TGTGCCGGCAGTTTACCTGTTAGGGAGATCCAGTACTTC,CAGSLPVREIQYF
13,TRBV24-1,NA,TRBJ1-5,NA,TGTGCCACCGACGGGAGTAGCAATCAGCCCCAGCATTTT,CATDGSSNQPQHF
12,TRBV6-2/TRBV6-3,NA,TRBJ1-2,many,TGTGCCAGCAGCGTGGGACTTCGGGGCTACACCTTC,CASSVGLRGYTF
15,TRBV6-1,NA,TRBJ1-6,many,TGTGCCAGCATTACGCGACAGGCCGTGAATTCACCCCTCCACTTT,CASITRQAVNSPLHF
16,TRBV11-3,NA,TRBJ2-6,NA,TGTGCCAGCAGCATAGAATCCAGCACTGGGGCCAACGTCCTGACTTTC,CASSIESSTGANVLTF
11,TRBV29-1,NA,TRBJ2-2,NA,TGCAGGGTTGGAGGACTGGGGGAACTGTTTTTT,CRVGGLGELFF
15,TRBV4-1,TRBD1,TRBJ2-1,many,TGCGCCAGCAGCCACCCCCCTCAGGGGGCGGTTGAGCAGTTCTTC,CASSHPPQGAVEQFF
14,TRBV2,NA,TRBJ1-1,NA,TGTGCCAGCACCCAGGACAGTTGGAACACTGAAGCTTTCTTT,CASTQDSWNTEAFF
14,TRBV20-1,NA,TRBJ1-6,NA,TGCAGTGCTATAGATGGGGGGATCTATTCACCCCTCCACTTT,CSAIDGGIYSPLHF
17,TRBV6-6,TRBD2,TRBJ2-5,NA,TGTGCCAGCAGTTACTCGAGTACCGGGAGGGCCAGAGAGACCCAGTACTTC,CASSYSSTGRARETQYF